A single sample gave rise to the 3 T cell receptor beta chains below, sequenced in a study of blood T cell repertoires in COVID-19 (dated by TCRdb to the early 2020s). Library preparation was by the immunoSEQ multiplex PCR assay. TCRdb provides this immuneACCESS table in a form limited to in-frame rearrangements. Some clones are lacking; in checked studies, under half of them reflect an unresolved V gene, and why the rest are absent is not known. The sample records over 90,000 clones, 86% of which are singletons. Together, the top ten hold 1.5% to 2% of the sample. Sequencing used peripheral blood. Receptor source: an elderly man with acute or convalescent COVID-19.

In regard to this clone: One end of the junction varies from germline; a read error may be responsible. This same CDR3 is encoded by further DNA sequences in the sample. V is TRBV5-4 and J is TRBJ1-5; D possibly corresponds to TRBD1 (5 bases). CDR3 length: 14 residues. CDR1 and CDR2 from the germline V gene are SGHNT and YYREEE (reference sequence). The CDR3 DNA reads as TGTGCCAGCAGCTCCGGGGGACCGGGCCAGCCCCAACATTTT. It translates to CASSSGGPGQPQHF.

This clone has a single count. The V and J genes are TRBV5-5 and TRBJ2-1; 10 bases fit TRBD2. The CDR3 has 17 residues. Trimming took 4 bases from V and 6 from J; bases not matched to a gene: 13. In germline, CDR1 is SGHKS, CDR2 YYEKEE (reference sequence). This CDR3 reads CASSRMLTSGWSNEQFF. In DNA form, the CDR3 reads TGTGCCAGCAGCCGGATGTTGACTAGCGGGTGGAGCAATGAGCAGTTCTTC.

The rearrangement uses TRBV5-5 and TRBJ2-2; 11 bases agree with TRBD2. Trimming removed 4 bases from V and 6 bases from J; junction bases left unmatched: 11. This CDR3 contains 17 residues. CDR1 and CDR2 (germline): SGHKS, YYEKEE (reference sequence). CDR3 DNA sequence: TGTGCCAGCAGCCCAAGCGGTAGCGGGAGGGCCTCCGGGGAGCTGTTTTTT. The encoded protein is CASSPSGSGRASGELFF.